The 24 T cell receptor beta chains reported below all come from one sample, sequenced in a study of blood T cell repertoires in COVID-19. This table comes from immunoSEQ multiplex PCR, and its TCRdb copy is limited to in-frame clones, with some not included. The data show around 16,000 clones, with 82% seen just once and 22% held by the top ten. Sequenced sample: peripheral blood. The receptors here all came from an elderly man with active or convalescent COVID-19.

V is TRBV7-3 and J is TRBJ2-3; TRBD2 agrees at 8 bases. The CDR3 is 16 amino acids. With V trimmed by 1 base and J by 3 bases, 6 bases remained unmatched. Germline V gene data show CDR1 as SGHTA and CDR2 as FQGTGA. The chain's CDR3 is CASSLMAGGRTDTQYF. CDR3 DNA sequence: TGTGCCAGCAGCTTAATGGCGGGGGGAAGGACAGATACGCAGTATTTT.

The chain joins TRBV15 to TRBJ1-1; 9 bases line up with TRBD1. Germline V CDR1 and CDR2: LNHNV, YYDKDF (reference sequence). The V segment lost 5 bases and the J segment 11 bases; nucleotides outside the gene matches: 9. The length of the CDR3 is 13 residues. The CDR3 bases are TGTGCCACCAGCCTCTCCGGGACAGGGCTTGCTTTCTTT. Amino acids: CATSLSGTGLAFF.

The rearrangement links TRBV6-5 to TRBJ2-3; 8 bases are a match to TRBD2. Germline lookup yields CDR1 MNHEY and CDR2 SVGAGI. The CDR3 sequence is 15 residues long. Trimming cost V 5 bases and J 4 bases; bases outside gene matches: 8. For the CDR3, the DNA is TGTGCCAGCAGTCCTCCCCGGGGGGGGGCAGATACGCAGTATTTT. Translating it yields CASSPPRGGADTQYF.

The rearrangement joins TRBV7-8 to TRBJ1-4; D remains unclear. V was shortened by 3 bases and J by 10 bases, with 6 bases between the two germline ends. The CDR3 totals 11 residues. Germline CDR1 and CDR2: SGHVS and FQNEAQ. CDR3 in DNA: TGTGCCAGCAGCTTCCGGGGAAAACTGTTTTTT. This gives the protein CASSFRGKLFF.

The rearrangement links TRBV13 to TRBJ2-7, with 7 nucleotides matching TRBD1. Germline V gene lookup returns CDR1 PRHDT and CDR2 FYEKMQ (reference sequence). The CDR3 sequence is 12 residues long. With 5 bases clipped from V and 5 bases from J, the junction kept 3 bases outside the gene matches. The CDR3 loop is CASSQTGDEQYF. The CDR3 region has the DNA TGTGCCAGCAGCCAAACAGGGGACGAGCAGTACTTC.

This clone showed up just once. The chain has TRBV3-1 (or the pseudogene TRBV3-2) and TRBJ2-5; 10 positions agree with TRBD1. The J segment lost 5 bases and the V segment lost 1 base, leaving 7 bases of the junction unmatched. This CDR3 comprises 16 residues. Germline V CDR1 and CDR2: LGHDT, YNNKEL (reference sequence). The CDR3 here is CASSQGLGQGWETQYF. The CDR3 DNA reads TGTGCCAGCAGCCAAGGTCTGGGACAGGGGTGGGAGACCCAGTACTTC.

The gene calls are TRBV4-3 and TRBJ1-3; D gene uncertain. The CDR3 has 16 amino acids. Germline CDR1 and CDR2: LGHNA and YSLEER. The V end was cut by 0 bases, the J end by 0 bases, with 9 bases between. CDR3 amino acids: CASSQDQQISGNTIYF. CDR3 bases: TGCGCCAGCAGCCAAGATCAACAGATCTCTGGAAACACCATATATTTT.

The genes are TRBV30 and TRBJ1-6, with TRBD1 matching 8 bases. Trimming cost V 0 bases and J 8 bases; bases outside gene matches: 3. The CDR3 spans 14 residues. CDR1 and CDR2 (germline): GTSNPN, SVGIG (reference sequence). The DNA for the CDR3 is TGTGCCTGGAGTGTAACACAGGGGGATTCACCCCTCCACTTT. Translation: CAWSVTQGDSPLHF.

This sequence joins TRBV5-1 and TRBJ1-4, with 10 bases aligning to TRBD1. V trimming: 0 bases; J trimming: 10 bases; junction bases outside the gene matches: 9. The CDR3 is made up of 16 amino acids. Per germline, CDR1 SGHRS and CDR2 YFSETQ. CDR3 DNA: TGCGCCAGCAGCTTGGACCCCGGGACAGGGGAAGGAAAACTGTTTTTT. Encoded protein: CASSLDPGTGEGKLFF.

This CDR3 is CASSDSKSMESDTQYF. The DNA for the CDR3 is TGTGCCAGCAGTGACTCGAAAAGCATGGAGTCAGATACGCAGTATTTT. V usage is TRBV6-4 and J usage is TRBJ2-3; D gene uncertain. The ends were cut back, 0 bases at V and 4 bases at J, with 14 bases in the middle. The CDR3 totals 16 residues. CDR1 is MRHNA, CDR2 SNTAGT, per germline.

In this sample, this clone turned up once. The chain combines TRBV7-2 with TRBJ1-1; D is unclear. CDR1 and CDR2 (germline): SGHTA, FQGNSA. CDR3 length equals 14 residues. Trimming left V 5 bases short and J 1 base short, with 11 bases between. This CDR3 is CASSLIRGNTEAFF. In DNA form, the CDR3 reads TGTGCCAGCAGCCTTATCCGGGGGAACACTGAAGCTTTCTTT.

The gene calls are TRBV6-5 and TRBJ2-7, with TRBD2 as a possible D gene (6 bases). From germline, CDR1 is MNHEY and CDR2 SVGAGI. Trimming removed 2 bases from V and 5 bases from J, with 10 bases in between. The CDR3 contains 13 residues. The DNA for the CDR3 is TGTGCCAGCAGTTACAGGGAGGTAGACGAGCAGTACTTC. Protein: CASSYREVDEQYF.

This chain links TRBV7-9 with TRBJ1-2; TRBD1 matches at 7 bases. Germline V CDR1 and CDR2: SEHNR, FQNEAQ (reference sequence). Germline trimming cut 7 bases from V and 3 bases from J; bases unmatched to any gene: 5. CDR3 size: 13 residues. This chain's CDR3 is CASTQGGDYGYTF. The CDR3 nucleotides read TGTGCCAGCACCCAAGGGGGCGACTATGGCTACACCTTC.

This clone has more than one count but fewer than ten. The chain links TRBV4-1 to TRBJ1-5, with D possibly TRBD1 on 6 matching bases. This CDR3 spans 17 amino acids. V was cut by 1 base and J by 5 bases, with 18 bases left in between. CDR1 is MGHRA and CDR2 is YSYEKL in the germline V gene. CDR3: CASSQAWARGPDQPQHF. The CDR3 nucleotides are TGCGCCAGCAGCCAAGCTTGGGCCAGGGGACCGGATCAGCCCCAGCATTTT.

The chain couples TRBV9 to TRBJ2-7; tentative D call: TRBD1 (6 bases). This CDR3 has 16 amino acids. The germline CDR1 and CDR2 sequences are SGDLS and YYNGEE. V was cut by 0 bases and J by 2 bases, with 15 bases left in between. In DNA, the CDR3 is TGTGCCAGCAGCGTAGCTACTGGGCAGGGGCCCTACGAGCAGTACTTC. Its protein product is CASSVATGQGPYEQYF.

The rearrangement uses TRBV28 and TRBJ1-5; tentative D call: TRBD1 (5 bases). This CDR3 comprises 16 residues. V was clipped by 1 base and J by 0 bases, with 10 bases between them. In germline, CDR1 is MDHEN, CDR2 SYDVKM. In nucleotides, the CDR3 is TGTGCCAGCAGTTTATCAGGGAGGTATAGCAATCAGCCCCAGCATTTT. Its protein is CASSLSGRYSNQPQHF.

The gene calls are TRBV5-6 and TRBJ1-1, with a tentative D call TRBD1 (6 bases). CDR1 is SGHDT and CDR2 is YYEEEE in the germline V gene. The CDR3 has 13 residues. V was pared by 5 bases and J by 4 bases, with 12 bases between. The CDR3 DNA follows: TGTGCCAGCAGTCACAGGGTTTCCACTGAAGCTTTCTTT. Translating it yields CASSHRVSTEAFF.

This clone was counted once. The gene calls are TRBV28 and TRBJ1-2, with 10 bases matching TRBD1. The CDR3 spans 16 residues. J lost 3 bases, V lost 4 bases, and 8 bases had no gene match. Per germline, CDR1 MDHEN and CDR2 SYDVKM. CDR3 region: CASSSAGTGDYYGYTF. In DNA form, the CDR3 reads TGTGCCAGCAGTTCTGCCGGGACAGGGGACTACTATGGCTACACCTTC.

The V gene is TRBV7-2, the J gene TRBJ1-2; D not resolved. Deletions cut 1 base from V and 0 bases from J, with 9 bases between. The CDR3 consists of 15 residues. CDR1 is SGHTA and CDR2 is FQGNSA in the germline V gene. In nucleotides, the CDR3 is TGTGCCAGCAGCTTAGGCAGTTACACTAACTATGGCTACACCTTC. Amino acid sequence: CASSLGSYTNYGYTF.

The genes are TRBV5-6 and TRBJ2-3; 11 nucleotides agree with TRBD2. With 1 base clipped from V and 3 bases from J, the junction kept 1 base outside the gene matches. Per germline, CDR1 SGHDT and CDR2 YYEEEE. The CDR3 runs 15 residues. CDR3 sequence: CASSLLAGGTDTQYF. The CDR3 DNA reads TGTGCCAGCAGCTTGCTAGCGGGGGGAACAGATACGCAGTATTTT.

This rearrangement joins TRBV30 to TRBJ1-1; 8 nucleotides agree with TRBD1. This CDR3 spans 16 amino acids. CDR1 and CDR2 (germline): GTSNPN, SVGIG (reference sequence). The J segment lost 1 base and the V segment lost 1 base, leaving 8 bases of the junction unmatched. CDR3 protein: CAWSGSETGANTEAFF. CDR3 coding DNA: TGTGCCTGGAGTGGCTCCGAGACAGGGGCGAACACTGAAGCTTTCTTT.

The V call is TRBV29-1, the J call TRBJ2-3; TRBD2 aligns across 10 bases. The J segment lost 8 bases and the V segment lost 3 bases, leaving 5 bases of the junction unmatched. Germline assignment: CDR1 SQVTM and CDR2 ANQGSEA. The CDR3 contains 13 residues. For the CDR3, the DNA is TGCAGCGTTGATAGCGGGGGGCCCGGTACGCAGTATTTT. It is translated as CSVDSGGPGTQYF.

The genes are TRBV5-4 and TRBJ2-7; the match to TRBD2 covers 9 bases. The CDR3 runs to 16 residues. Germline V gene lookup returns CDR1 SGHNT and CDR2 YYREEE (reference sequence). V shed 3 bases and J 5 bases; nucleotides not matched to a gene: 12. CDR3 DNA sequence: TGTGCCAGCAGCTCCTCTGGAGCGGGGGGCCTCCACGAGCAGTACTTC. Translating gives CASSSSGAGGLHEQYF.

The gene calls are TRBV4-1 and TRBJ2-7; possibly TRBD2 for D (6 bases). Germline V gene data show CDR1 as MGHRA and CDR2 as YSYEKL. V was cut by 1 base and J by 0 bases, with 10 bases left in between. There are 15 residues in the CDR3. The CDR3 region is CASSQAGVSSYEQYF. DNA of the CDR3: TGCGCCAGCAGCCAAGCGGGGGTGAGCTCCTACGAGCAGTACTTC.